Detailed here is one T cell receptor (beta chain). Its antigen is unidentified. Germline-derived CDR1 and CDR2 are LNHDA and SQIVND (reference sequence). Trimming pared 5 bases from V and 2 bases from J, leaving 16 bases between. The CDR3 loop spans 15 amino acids. Generated by immunoSEQ multiplex PCR, the TCRdb table keeps only in-frame clones and is missing some. The sample lists tens of thousands of clones; around 83% were seen once. The sample originates from a study of lymphopenia after photon versus proton radiotherapy. Broader study findings: Under photons, naive T cells and diversity fell while effector/memory populations rose. Survival link was tested only in deceased patients; proton benefit remains a possibility. Post-nadir diversity loss with photons came from oligoclonal expansion, particularly CD8+ Temra cells.

This clonotype was sampled from a man aged 60-69 years with pancreatic cancer. The V and J genes are TRBV19 and TRBJ2-7; tentatively, D is TRBD1 (5 bases). The sample was peripheral blood, taken from a patient treated with proton-based radiotherapy. As DNA, the CDR3 is TGTGCCAGTAGTTCCAACAGGAGAGACACCTACGAGCAGTACTTC. The encoded protein is CASSSNRRDTYEQYF. The variable domain in full, completed from reference TRBV19 and TRBJ2-7, reads DGGITQSPKYLFRKEGQNVTLSCEQNLNHDAMYWYRQDPGQGLRLIYYSQIVNDFQKGDIAEGYSVSREKKESFPLTVTSAQKNPTAFYLCASSSNRRDTYEQYFGPGTRLTVT.